Each of the 10 T cell receptor beta chains below was sequenced from the same sample in a study of identical twins. Using its own MiXCR run on the 5' RACE reads, TCRdb lists one record per CDR3 protein. The data contain hundreds of thousands of distinct CDR3 sequences, approximately 18% of them singletons. This sample was also put to use in a study of T cells expressing NK-cell markers.

Material: PBMCs. The receptors derive from a woman aged 18-30 years in good health.

This clonotype was counted a few times. This chain links TRBV6-5 with TRBJ2-7; no definite D call. V lost 3 bases to trimming and J lost 0 bases, with 9 bases between them. The CDR3 contains 14 residues. Germline assignment: CDR1 MNHEY and CDR2 SVGAGI. CDR3 nucleotide sequence: TGTGCCAGCAGTTATGAGTCCCGCTCCTACGAGCAGTACTTC. Its protein is CASSYESRSYEQYF.

In its sample, this clonotype was seen many times. The chain recombines TRBV6-5 with TRBJ2-1, with a possible D match to TRBD1 (6 bases). Germline CDR1 MNHEY, CDR2 SVGAGI. The length of the CDR3 is 16 residues. V lost 2 bases and J lost 2, with 13 bases in between. Here the CDR3 DNA reads TGTGCCAGCAGTTACCGGGGACATGTCACCTACAATGAGCAGTTCTTC. Its protein product is CASSYRGHVTYNEQFF.

This clonotype has only a few counts. V and J are TRBV10-3 and TRBJ2-2; D not certain. CDR3 length: 15 residues. CDR1 and CDR2 from the germline V gene are ENHRY and SYGVKD. Deletions cut 3 bases from V and 3 bases from J, with 11 bases between. The CDR3 here is CAISDLPGYTGELFF. CDR3 coding DNA: TGTGCCATCAGTGACCTTCCCGGGTACACCGGGGAGCTGTTTTTT.

This clonotype was found a few times. The gene calls are TRBV29-1 and TRBJ2-1, with a tentative D call TRBD2 (6 bases). The CDR3 covers 13 residues. From germline, CDR1 is SQVTM and CDR2 ANQGSEA. Deletions cut 7 bases from V and 4 bases from J, with 14 bases between. The DNA for the CDR3 is TGCAGCGACGTCTTTGGGGGGTACAATGAGCAGTTCTTC. Translating it yields CSDVFGGYNEQFF.

Many counts were recorded for this clonotype. The V gene is TRBV12-3 or TRBV12-4, the J gene TRBJ2-7, with TRBD2 matching 12 bases. Unmatched junction bases numbered 6, after V lost 7 bases and J lost 5 bases. The CDR3 sequence is 14 residues long. The CDR3 reads CASTSGGAENEQYF. The CDR3 nucleotides read TGTGCCAGCACTAGCGGGGGGGCTGAAAACGAGCAGTACTTC.

There are a few counts of this clonotype. The chain combines TRBV29-1 with TRBJ2-7; D possibly corresponds to TRBD1 (6 bases). The germline CDR1 and CDR2 sequences are SQVTM and ANQGSEA. The CDR3 loop spans 13 amino acids. The V end was cut by 6 bases, the J end by 0 bases, with 12 bases between. CDR3 residues: CSVMGHSSYEQYF. CDR3 DNA: TGCAGCGTGATGGGACACTCCTCCTACGAGCAGTACTTC.

The chain combines TRBV7-9 with TRBJ1-2, with D hard to call. CDR3 length: 12 residues. The V and J ends lost 10 bases and 8 bases respectively, with 17 bases between them. Germline CDR1 is SEHNR and CDR2 is FQNEAQ (reference sequence). CDR3 nucleotide sequence: TGTGCCACACAGAGCGGTTCTAGCGGCTACACCTTC. This translates into CATQSGSSGYTF.

This clonotype has just a few counts. The chain carries TRBV6-1 and TRBJ2-3, with D possibly matching TRBD1 (6 bases). From germline, CDR1 is MNHNS and CDR2 SASEGT. The CDR3 length is 15 residues. V was cut by 6 bases and J by 0 bases, with 13 bases left in between. The CDR3 sequence is CASSDRLPSTDTQYF. The CDR3 DNA reads as TGTGCCAGCAGCGACAGGCTACCTAGCACAGATACGCAGTATTTT.

The chain couples TRBV4-1 to TRBJ2-2, with no clear D. Germline CDR1 is MGHRA and CDR2 is YSYEKL. The CDR3 sequence is 16 residues long. Trimming pared 0 bases from V and 0 bases from J, leaving 8 bases between. The DNA of the CDR3 is TGCGCCAGCAGCCAAGACTGGGGTGCGAACACCGGGGAGCTGTTTTTT. Translating gives CASSQDWGANTGELFF.

The chain carries TRBV5-6 and TRBJ1-1; D gene unclear. The CDR3 has 11 residues. Trimming pared 0 bases from V and 10 bases from J, leaving 7 bases between. CDR1 SGHDT and CDR2 YYEEEE come from the germline V gene. Here the CDR3 reads CASSLECLAFF. Here the CDR3 DNA reads TGTGCCAGCAGCTTGGAGTGTTTAGCTTTCTTT.